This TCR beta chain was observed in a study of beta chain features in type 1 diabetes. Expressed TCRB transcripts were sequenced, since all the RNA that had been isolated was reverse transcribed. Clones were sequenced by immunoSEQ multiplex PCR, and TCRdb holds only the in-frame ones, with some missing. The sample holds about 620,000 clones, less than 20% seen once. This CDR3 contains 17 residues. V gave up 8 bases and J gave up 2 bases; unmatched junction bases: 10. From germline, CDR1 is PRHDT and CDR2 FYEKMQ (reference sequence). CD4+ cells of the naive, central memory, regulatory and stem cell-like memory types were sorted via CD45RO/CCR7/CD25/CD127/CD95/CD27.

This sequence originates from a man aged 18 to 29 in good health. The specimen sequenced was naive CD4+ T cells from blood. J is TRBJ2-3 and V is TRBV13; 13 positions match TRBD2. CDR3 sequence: CASGQLAGGRLTDTQYF. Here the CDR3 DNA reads TGTGCCAGCGGTCAACTAGCGGGAGGGCGGCTCACAGATACGCAGTATTTT.